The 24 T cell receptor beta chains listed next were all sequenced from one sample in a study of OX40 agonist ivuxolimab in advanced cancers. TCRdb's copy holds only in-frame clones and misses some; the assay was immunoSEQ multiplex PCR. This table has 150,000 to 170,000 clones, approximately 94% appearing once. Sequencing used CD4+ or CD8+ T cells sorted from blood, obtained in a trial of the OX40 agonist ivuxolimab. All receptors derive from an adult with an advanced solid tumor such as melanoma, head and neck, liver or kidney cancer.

The CDR3 DNA is TGTGCCAGCAGGCTCCGGGGGGGCCCGGGGGGAGAGACCCAGTACTTC. Amino acid sequence: CASRLRGGPGGETQYF. V is TRBV25-1 and J is TRBJ2-5; the match to TRBD2 covers 8 bases. From germline, CDR1 is MGHDK and CDR2 SYGVNS. The CDR3 is made up of 16 amino acids. J was trimmed by 4 bases and V by 6 bases; bases with no gene match: 13.

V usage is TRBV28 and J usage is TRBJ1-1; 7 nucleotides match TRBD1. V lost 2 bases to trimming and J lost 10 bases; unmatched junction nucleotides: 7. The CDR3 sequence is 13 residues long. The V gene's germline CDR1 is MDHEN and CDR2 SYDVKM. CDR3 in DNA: TGTGCCAGCAGTTTAACCGACAGGGTTGGAGCTTTCTTT. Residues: CASSLTDRVGAFF.

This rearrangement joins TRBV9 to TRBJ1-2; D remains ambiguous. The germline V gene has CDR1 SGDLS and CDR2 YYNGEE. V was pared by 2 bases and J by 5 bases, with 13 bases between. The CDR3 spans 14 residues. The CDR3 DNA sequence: TGTGCCAGCAGCGTCTCGGAACATGTTTATGGCTACACCTTC. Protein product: CASSVSEHVYGYTF.

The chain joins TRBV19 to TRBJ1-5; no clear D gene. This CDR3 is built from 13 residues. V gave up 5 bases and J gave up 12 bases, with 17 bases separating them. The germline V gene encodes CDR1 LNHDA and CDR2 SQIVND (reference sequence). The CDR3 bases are TGTGCCAGTAGTCCGGGCAGCCTCAAGCACCAGCATTTT. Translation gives CASSPGSLKHQHF.

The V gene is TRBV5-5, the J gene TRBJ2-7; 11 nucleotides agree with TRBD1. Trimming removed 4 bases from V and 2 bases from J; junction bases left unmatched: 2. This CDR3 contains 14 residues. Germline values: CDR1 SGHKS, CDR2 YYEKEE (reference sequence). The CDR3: CASSRDRGAYEQYF. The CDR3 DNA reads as TGTGCCAGCAGCCGGGACAGGGGGGCCTACGAGCAGTACTTC.

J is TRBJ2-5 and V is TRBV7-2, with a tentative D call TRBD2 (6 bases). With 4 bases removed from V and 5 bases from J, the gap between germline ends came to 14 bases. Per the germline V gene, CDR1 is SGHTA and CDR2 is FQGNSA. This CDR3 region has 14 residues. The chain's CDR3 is CASSSGGKRETQYF. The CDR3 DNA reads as TGTGCCAGCAGCTCCGGGGGAAAACGGGAGACCCAGTACTTC.

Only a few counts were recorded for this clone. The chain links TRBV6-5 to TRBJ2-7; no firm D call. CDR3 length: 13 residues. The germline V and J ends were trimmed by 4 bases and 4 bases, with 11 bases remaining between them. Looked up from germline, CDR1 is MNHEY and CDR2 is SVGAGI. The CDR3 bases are TGTGCCAGCAGTTCCTGGACCGGATACGAGCAGTACTTC. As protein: CASSSWTGYEQYF.

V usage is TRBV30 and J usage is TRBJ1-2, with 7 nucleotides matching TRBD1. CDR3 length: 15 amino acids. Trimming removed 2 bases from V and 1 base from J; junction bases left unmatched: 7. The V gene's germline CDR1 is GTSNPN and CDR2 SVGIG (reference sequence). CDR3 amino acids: CAWSLAGGLNYGYTF. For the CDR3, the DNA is TGTGCCTGGAGTTTAGCAGGGGGACTTAACTATGGCTACACCTTC.

The CDR3 coding sequence is TGTGCCAGCAGCTTAGGGACAGGGGACGGCTACACCTTC. Protein sequence: CASSLGTGDGYTF. This rearrangement joins TRBV7-2 to TRBJ1-2; TRBD1 agrees at 9 bases. Looked up from germline, CDR1 is SGHTA and CDR2 is FQGNSA. The CDR3 sequence is 13 residues long. J gave up 8 bases and V 1 base, and 2 bases lay outside the gene matches.

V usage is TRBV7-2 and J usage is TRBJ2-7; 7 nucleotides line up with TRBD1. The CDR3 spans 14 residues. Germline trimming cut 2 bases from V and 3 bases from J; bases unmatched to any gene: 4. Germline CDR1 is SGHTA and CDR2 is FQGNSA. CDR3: CASSLRQGNYEQYF. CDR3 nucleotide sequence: TGTGCCAGCAGCTTAAGACAGGGCAACTACGAGCAGTACTTC.

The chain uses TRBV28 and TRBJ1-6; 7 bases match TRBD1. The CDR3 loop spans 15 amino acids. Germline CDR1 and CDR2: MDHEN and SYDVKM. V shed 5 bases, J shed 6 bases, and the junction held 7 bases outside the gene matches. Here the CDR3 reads CASSLGQRLNSPLHF. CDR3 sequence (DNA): TGTGCCAGCAGTCTGGGACAGCGACTTAATTCACCCCTCCACTTT.

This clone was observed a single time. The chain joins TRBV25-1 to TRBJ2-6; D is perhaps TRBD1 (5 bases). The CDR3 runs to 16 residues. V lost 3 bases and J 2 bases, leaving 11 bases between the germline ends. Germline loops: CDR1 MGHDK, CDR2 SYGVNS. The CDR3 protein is CASSEGGAAGANVLTF. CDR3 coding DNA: TGTGCCAGCAGTGAGGGTGGGGCTGCTGGGGCCAACGTCCTGACTTTC. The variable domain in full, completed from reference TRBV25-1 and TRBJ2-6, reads EADIYQTPRYLVIGTGKKITLECSQTMGHDKMYWYQQDPGMELHLIHYSYGVNSTEKGDLSSESTVSRIRTEHFPLTLESARPSHTSQYLCASSEGGAAGANVLTFGAGSRLTVL.

The CDR3 bases are TGTGCCAGCAGCCCCGGACAGGGGCGGTTCGGGGAGCTGTTTTTT. It codes for CASSPGQGRFGELFF. This rearrangement joins TRBV7-2 to TRBJ2-2; 9 positions match TRBD1. The V and J ends lost 5 bases and 7 bases, in that order; junction bases with no gene match: 8. The length of the CDR3 is 15 residues. Germline V lookup: CDR1 SGHTA, CDR2 FQGNSA.

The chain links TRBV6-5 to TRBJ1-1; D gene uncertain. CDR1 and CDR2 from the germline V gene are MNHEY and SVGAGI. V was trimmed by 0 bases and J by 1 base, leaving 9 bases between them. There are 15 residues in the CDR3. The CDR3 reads CASSYSATRNTEAFF. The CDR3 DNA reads TGTGCCAGCAGTTACTCCGCGACAAGGAACACTGAAGCTTTCTTT.

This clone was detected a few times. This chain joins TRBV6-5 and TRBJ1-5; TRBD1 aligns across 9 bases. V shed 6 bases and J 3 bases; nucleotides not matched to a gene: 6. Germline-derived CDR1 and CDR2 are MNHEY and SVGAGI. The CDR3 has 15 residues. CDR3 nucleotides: TGTGCCAGCAGCGGGGACAGGGCTCACAATCAGCCCCAGCATTTT. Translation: CASSGDRAHNQPQHF.

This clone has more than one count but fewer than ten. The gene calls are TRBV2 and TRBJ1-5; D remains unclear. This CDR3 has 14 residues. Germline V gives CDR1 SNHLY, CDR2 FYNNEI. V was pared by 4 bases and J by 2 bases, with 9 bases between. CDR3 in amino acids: CASSVERGNQPQHF. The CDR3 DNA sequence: TGTGCCAGCAGTGTCGAACGGGGCAATCAGCCCCAGCATTTT.

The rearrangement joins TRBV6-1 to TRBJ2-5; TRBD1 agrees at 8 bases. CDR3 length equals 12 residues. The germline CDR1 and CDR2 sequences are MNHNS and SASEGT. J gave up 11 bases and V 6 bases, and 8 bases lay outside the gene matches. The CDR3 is CASSQGAPEQYF. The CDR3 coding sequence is TGTGCCAGCAGCCAGGGGGCGCCGGAGCAGTACTTC.

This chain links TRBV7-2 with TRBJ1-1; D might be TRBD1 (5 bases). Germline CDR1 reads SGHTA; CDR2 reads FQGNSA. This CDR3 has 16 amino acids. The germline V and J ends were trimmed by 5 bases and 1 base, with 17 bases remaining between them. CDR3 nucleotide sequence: TGTGCCAGCAGCAAACGCCCAGGGAGTGGGAACACTGAAGCTTTCTTT. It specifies CASSKRPGSGNTEAFF. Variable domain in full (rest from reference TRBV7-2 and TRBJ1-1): GAGVSQSPSNKVTEKGKDVELRCDPISGHTALYWYRQSLGQGLEFLIYFQGNSAPDKSGLPSDRFSAERTGGSVSTLTIQRTQQEDSAVYLCASSKRPGSGNTEAFFGQGTRLTVV.

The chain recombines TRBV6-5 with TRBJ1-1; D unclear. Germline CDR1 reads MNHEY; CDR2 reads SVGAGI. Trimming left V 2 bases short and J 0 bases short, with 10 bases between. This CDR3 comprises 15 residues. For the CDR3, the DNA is TGTGCCAGCAGTTACAGCGGGCCTATGAACACTGAAGCTTTCTTT. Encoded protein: CASSYSGPMNTEAFF.

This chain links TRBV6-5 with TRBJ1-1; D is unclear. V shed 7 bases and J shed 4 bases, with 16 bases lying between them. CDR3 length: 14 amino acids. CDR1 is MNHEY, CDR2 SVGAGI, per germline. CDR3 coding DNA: TGTGCCAGCACCAAAGGCGGGATCCCCACTGAAGCTTTCTTT. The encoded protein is CASTKGGIPTEAFF.

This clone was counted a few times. The CDR3 DNA sequence: TGTGCCACTCACTTGAATGAAAAACTGTTTTTT. It yields the protein CATHLNEKLFF. The chain combines TRBV28 with TRBJ1-4; no definite D call. The CDR3 runs 11 residues. Trimming pared 10 bases from V and 5 bases from J, leaving 8 bases between. Germline values: CDR1 MDHEN, CDR2 SYDVKM.

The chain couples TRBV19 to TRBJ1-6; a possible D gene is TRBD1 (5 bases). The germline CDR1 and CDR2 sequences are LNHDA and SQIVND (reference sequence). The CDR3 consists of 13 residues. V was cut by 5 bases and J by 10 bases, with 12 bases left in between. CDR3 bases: TGTGCCAGTAGTCCCCAGGGTGAGTCACCCCTCCACTTT. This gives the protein CASSPQGESPLHF. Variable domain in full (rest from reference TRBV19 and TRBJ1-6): DGGITQSPKYLFRKEGQNVTLSCEQNLNHDAMYWYRQDPGQGLRLIYYSQIVNDFQKGDIAEGYSVSREKKESFPLTVTSAQKNPTAFYLCASSPQGESPLHFGNGTRLTVT.

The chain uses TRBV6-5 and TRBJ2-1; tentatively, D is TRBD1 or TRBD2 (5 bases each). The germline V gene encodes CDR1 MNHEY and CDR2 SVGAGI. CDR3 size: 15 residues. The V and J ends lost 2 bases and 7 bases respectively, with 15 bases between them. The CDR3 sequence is CASSYARDPRNEQFF. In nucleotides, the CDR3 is TGTGCCAGCAGTTACGCCCGGGACCCGAGGAATGAGCAGTTCTTC.

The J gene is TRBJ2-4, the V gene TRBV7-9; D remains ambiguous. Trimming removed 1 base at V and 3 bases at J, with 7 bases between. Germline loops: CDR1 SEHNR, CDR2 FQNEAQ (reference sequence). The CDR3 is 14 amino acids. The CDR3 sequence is CASSLVGHKNIQYF. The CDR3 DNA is TGTGCCAGCAGCTTAGTGGGCCACAAAAACATTCAGTACTTC.